The subject of this entry is one T cell receptor beta chain. Its antigen is as yet unknown. This sample is part of a study of cytomegalovirus exposure and HLA in healthy donors. Looking at the study overall: Among approximately 400 genotyped donors, more than 65% fell in the Caucasian-associated ancestry cluster.

J was trimmed by 3 bases and V by 4 bases; bases with no gene match: 10. This CDR3 spans 15 amino acids. The germline gives CDR1 SGDLS, CDR2 YYNGEE. Study-wide points: Upon later analysis, TCR association rates were observed to vary by HLA locus, being highest for DRB1 and lowest for HLA-C. Three CMV-associated chains were confirmed in vitro to be specific for CMV antigens.

The PCR had 60 Vbeta and 13 Jbeta primers. Generated by immunoSEQ multiplex PCR, the TCRdb table keeps only in-frame clones and is missing some. The table includes some 150,000 clones, 80% detected once. The sequence derives from a man aged 18 to 30 in good health and CMV-seropositive. The rearrangement uses TRBV9 and TRBJ2-7; 7 bases match TRBD1. Sequenced sample: PBMCs. The CDR3 sequence is CASSPATGDRYEQYF. In nucleotides, the CDR3 is TGTGCCAGCAGCCCGGCCACAGGGGACCGCTACGAGCAGTACTTC.